What follows are 10 T cell receptor beta chains derived from one specimen sequenced in a study of cytomegalovirus exposure and HLA in healthy donors (dated by TCRdb to about 2017). The method behind the library was the immunoSEQ multiplex PCR assay. For the multiplex PCR, a mixture combining 60 forward primers for TCR Vbeta segments and 13 reverse primers for TCR Jbeta segments was used. The table comes from immuneACCESS by way of TCRdb, which keeps in-frame sequences with V and J called. Part of the clones is missing from these tables; in studies checked, under half for an unresolved V gene and the rest for unknown reasons. This sample gives 100,000 to 150,000 clones in total; roughly four fifths of them show up just once. The ten top clones hold 1.2% of the sample. Sample: PBMCs. The receptors come from a girl between 2 and 10 years old in good health and CMV-seronegative.

This clone was recorded a few times. The chain has TRBV6-4 and TRBJ2-3; the match to TRBD2 covers 13 bases. Germline V gives CDR1 MRHNA, CDR2 SNTAGT. The CDR3 runs 15 residues. V shed 5 bases, J shed 4 bases, and the junction held 3 bases outside the gene matches. As DNA, the CDR3 is TGTGCCAGCAGTTCCGGGACTAGCGGGGCAGATACGCAGTATTTT. It encodes CASSSGTSGADTQYF.

The chain is built from TRBV5-1 and TRBJ2-1; D is perhaps TRBD1 (6 bases). The germline V gene has CDR1 SGHRS and CDR2 YFSETQ. Deletions cut 0 bases from V and 4 bases from J, with 11 bases between. There are 15 residues in the CDR3. The CDR3 nucleotides read TGCGCCAGCAGCTTGGCCACAGGGTTGTACAATGAGCAGTTCTTC. This encodes CASSLATGLYNEQFF. The variable domain in full, completed from reference TRBV5-1 and TRBJ2-1, reads KAGVTQTPRYLIKTRGQQVTLSCSPISGHRSVSWYQQTPGQGLQFLFEYFSETQRNKGNFPGRFSGRQFSNSRSEMNVSTLELGDSALYLCASSLATGLYNEQFFGPGTRLTVL.

This clone was observed a few times. This rearrangement joins TRBV11-2 to TRBJ2-1; 16 bases line up with TRBD2. The CDR3 runs to 18 residues. Germline V gene lookup returns CDR1 SGHAT and CDR2 FQNNGV. V lost 5 bases, J lost 3 bases, and 7 bases stayed unmatched. In DNA, the CDR3 is TGTGCCAGCAGCCTCTCGGGACTAGCGGGGGGGCACTACAATGAGCAGTTCTTC. The encoded protein is CASSLSGLAGGHYNEQFF.

This clone was seen once. This chain joins TRBV6-1 and TRBJ2-7; D perhaps matches TRBD1 (7 bases). The CDR3 contains 16 residues. CDR1 and CDR2 (germline): MNHNS, SASEGT. V lost 3 bases to trimming and J lost 4 bases, with 19 bases between them. The DNA for the CDR3 is TGTGCCAGCAGTGAGGCGGGACAGCACGGCTTATACGAGCAGTACTTC. As protein: CASSEAGQHGLYEQYF.

The chain combines TRBV5-6 with TRBJ2-2; 11 bases are a match to TRBD1. Trimming removed 0 bases from V and 4 bases from J; junction bases left unmatched: 2. The CDR3 extends over 16 amino acids. Germline CDR1 SGHDT, CDR2 YYEEEE. Written as DNA, the CDR3 is TGTGCCAGCAGCTTGGCCGGGACAGGGGGCACCGGGGAGCTGTTTTTT. It is translated as CASSLAGTGGTGELFF.

The rearrangement links TRBV6-6 to TRBJ2-1; 10 bases line up with TRBD1. J was trimmed by 8 bases and V by 6 bases; bases with no gene match: 10. The CDR3 loop spans 15 amino acids. Germline CDR1 and CDR2: MNHNY and SVGAGI (reference sequence). DNA for the CDR3: TGTGCCAGCAGCTCGGACAGGGGGAGGGGGTATGAGCAGTTCTTC. As protein: CASSSDRGRGYEQFF.

The chain joins TRBV19 to TRBJ2-7, with 13 bases fitting TRBD2. With V trimmed by 4 bases and J by 6 bases, 12 bases remained unmatched. Germline lookup yields CDR1 LNHDA and CDR2 SQIVND (reference sequence). CDR3 length equals 17 residues. The CDR3 DNA follows: TGTGCCAGTAGTACACGGACTAGCGGGAGTAGGGGAGGCGAGCAGTACTTC. Protein product: CASSTRTSGSRGGEQYF.

The chain recombines TRBV21-1 with TRBJ1-5; the table calls TRBD1, which could not be checked here. TRBV21-1 counts as a pseudogene. The CDR3 has 14 residues. The CDR3 loop is CASSESGGNQPQHF. The CDR3 DNA sequence: TGTGCCAGCAGCGAATCAGGGGGCAATCAGCCCCAGCATTTT.

The genes are TRBV7-2 and TRBJ2-7, with 7 bases lining up with TRBD1. V dropped 2 bases and J dropped 0; count of bases not matched to a gene: 4. Germline assignment: CDR1 SGHTA and CDR2 FQGNSA. The CDR3 sequence is 15 residues long. The CDR3 here is CASSLLQGSSYEQYF. The CDR3 DNA reads as TGTGCCAGCAGCTTACTACAGGGGAGCTCCTACGAGCAGTACTTC.

This clone was detected a few times. The chain couples TRBV4-2 to TRBJ2-3; D is unclear. Trimming shortened V by 0 bases and J by 5 bases, and 6 bases separated the two germline ends. Per the germline V gene, CDR1 is LGHNA and CDR2 is YNFKEQ. There are 13 residues in the CDR3. CDR3 protein: CASSQDPGDTQYF. CDR3 coding DNA: TGTGCCAGCAGCCAAGATCCGGGAGATACGCAGTATTTT.